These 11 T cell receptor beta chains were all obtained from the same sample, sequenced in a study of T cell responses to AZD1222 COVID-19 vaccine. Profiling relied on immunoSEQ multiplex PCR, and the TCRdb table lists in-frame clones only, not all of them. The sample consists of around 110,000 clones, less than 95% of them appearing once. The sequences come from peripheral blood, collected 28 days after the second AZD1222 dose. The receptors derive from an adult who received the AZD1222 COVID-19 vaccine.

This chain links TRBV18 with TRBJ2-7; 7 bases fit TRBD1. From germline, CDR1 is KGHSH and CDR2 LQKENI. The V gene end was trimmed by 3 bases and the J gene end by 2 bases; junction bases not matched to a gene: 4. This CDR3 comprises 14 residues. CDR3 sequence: CASSPPGTAYEQYF. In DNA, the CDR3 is TGTGCCAGCTCACCGCCCGGGACAGCCTACGAGCAGTACTTC.

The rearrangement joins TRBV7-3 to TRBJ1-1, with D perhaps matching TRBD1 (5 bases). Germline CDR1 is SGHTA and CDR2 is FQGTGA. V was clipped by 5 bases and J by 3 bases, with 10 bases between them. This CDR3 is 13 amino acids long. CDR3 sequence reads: CASSRDGHTEAFF. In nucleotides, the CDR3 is TGTGCCAGCAGCCGGGACGGACACACTGAAGCTTTCTTT.

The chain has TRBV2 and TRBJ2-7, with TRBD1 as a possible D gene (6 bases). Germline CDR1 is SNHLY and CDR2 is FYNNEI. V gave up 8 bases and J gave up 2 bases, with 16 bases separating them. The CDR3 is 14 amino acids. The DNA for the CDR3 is TGTGCCAGCTCTGACAGGAAACCGCCCTACGAGCAGTACTTC. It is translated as CASSDRKPPYEQYF.

The CDR3 spells CASSLSTGATSPLHF. The CDR3, as DNA: TGTGCCAGCAGCCTATCAACAGGGGCGACTTCACCCCTCCACTTT. The chain combines TRBV14 with TRBJ1-6; TRBD1 agrees at 7 bases. CDR3 size: 15 residues. CDR1 is SGHDN and CDR2 is FVKESK in the germline V gene. Losses at the gene ends were 4 bases for V and 9 bases for J; bases not matched to a gene: 9. Based on the CDR3 plus reference TRBV14 and TRBJ1-6, the full variable domain is EAGVTQFPSHSVIEKGQTVTLRCDPISGHDNLYWYRRVMGKEIKFLLHFVKESKQDESGMPNNRFLAERTGGTYSTLKVQPAELEDSGVYFCASSLSTGATSPLHFGNGTRLTVT.

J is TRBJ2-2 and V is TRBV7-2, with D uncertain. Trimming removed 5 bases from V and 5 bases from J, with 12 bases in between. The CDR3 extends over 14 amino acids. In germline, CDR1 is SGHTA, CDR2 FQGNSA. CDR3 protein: CASSRNPATGELFF. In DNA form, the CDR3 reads TGTGCCAGCAGCCGTAACCCCGCTACCGGGGAGCTGTTTTTT.

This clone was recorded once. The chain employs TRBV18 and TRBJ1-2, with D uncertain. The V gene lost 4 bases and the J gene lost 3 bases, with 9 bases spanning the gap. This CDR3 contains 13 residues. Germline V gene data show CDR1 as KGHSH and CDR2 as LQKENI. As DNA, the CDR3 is TGTGCCAGCTCACATGGGCTGGACTATGGCTACACCTTC. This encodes CASSHGLDYGYTF.

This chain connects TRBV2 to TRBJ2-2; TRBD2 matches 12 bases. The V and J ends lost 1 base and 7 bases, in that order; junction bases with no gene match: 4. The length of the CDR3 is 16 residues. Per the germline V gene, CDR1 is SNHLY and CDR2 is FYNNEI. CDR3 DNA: TGTGCCAGCAGTGAAGGGACTAGCGGGGAGTACGGGGAGCTGTTTTTT. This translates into CASSEGTSGEYGELFF.

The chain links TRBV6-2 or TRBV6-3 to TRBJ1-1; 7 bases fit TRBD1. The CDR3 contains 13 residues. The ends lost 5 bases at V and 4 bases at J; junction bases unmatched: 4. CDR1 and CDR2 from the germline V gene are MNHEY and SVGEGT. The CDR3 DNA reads TGTGCCAGCAGTCAACAGGGGACCACTGAAGCTTTCTTT. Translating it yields CASSQQGTTEAFF.

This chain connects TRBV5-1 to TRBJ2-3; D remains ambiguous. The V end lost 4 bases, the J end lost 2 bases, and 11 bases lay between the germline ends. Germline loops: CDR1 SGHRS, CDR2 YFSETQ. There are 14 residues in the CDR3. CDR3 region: CASSGGQHTDTQYF. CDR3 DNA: TGCGCCAGCAGCGGTGGGCAGCACACAGATACGCAGTATTTT.

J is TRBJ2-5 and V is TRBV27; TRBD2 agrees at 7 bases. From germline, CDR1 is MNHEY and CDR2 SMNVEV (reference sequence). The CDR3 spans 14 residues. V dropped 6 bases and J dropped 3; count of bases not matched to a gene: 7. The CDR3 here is CASSPVGREETQYF. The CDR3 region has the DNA TGTGCCAGCAGCCCTGTTGGGAGGGAAGAGACCCAGTACTTC.

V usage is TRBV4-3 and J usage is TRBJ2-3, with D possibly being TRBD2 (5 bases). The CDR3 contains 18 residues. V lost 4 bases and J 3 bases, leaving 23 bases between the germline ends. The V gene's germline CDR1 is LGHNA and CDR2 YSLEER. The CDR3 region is CASSPKGASDLNTDTQYF. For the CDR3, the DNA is TGCGCCAGCAGCCCTAAGGGAGCGTCCGATCTGAATACAGATACGCAGTATTTT.